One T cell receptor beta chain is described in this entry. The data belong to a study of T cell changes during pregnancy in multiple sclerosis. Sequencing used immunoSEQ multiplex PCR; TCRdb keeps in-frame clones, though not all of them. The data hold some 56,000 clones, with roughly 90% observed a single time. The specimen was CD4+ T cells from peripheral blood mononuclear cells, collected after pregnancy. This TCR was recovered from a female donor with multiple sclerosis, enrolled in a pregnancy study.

The CDR3 DNA reads as TGTGCCAGTAGTATAGCCCCCGTGGGGGGGAGCTATGGCTACACCTTC. Protein product: CASSIAPVGGSYGYTF. V gene TRBV19 combines with J gene TRBJ1-2, with D perhaps TRBD1 (5 bases). Deletions cut 1 base from V and 4 bases from J, with 16 bases between. CDR1 is LNHDA, CDR2 SQIVND, per germline (reference sequence). The CDR3 has 16 residues.